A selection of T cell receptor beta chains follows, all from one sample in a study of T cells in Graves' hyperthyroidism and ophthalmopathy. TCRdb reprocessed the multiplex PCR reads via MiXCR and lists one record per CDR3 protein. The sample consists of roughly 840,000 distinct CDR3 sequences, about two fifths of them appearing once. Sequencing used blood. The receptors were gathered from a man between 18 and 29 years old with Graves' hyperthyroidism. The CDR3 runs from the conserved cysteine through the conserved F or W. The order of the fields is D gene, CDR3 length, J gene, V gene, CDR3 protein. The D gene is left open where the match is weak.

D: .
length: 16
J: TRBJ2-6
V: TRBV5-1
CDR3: CASSASGGSGANVLTF

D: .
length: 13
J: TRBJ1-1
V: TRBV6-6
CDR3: CASSSKGFTEAFF

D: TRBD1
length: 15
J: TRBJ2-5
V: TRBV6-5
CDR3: CASSSVTGVEETQYF

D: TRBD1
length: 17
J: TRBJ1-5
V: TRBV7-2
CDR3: CASSSNPGQGLGQPQHF

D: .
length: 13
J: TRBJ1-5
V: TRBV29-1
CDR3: CSVGGDPNQPQHF

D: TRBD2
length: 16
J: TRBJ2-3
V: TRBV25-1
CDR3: CASSWGAGRAADTQYF

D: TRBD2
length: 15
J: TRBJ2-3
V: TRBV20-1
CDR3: CSARSSGSTIDTQYF

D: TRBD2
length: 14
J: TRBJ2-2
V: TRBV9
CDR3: CASGWGLNTGELFF

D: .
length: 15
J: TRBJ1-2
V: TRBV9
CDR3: CASSVGGTANYGYTF

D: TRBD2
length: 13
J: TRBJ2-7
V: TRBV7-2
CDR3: CASRFAPGGEQYF

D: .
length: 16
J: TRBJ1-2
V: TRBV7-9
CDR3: CASSDGRVTAFYGYTF

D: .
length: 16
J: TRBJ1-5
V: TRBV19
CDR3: CASSPLQGDSNQPQHF

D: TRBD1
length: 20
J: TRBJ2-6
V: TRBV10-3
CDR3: CASIGESWDREVAGANVLTF

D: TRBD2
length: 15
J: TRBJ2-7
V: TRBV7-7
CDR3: CASSLQEAGVHEQYF

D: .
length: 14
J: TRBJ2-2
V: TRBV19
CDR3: CASIQGPGGGELFF

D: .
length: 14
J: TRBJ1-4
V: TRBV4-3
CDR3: CASRGGHTNEKLFF

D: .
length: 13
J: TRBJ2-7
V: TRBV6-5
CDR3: CASSLNNRNEQYF

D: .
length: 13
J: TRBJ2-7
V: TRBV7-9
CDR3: CASSPSQGYEQYF

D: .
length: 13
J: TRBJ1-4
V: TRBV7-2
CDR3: CASSPRGVEKLFF

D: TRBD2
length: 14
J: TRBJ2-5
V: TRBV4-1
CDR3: CASSPSGGVETQYF

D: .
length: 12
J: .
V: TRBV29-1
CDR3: CSVFESPSEQFF

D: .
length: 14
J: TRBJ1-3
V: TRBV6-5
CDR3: CASSYGSSGNTIYF

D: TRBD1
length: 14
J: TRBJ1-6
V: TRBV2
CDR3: CASSEGTGGLPLHF

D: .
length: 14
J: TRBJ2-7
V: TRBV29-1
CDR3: CSVEMSGSGYEQYF